One sample yielded the 32 T cell receptor beta chains listed below, sequenced in a study of T cell responses to AZD1222 COVID-19 vaccine. TCRdb keeps only in-frame clones here, not all; method: immunoSEQ multiplex PCR. The data hold 120,000 or so clones, with approximately 90% observed a single time. Sequencing was performed on peripheral blood, taken on day 0 of AZD1222 vaccination. The origin of the receptors is an adult in good health.

The rearrangement uses TRBV7-2 and TRBJ1-4, with a weak D call TRBD1 (5 bases). Trimming took off 6 bases at V and 3 bases at J, with 11 bases between the two ends. Per germline, CDR1 SGHTA and CDR2 FQGNSA. The CDR3 length is 14 residues. As DNA, the CDR3 is TGTGCCAGCAGGTCAGGGTACCCTAATGAAAAACTGTTTTTT. It specifies CASRSGYPNEKLFF.

The chain carries TRBV7-7 and TRBJ2-7; D is possibly TRBD1 (5 bases). The germline V gene has CDR1 SSHAT and CDR2 FNYEAQ (reference sequence). V gave up 5 bases and J gave up 7 bases, with 15 bases separating them. This CDR3 spans 13 amino acids. The CDR3 protein is CASSRGGSMEQYF. The CDR3, as DNA: TGTGCCAGCAGCAGGGGCGGTAGTATGGAGCAGTACTTC.

CDR3 coding DNA: TGTGCCAGCAGTTACAGGGGCTTAGCGGGGGCAAATCTCTACGAGCAGTACTTC. Translating gives CASSYRGLAGANLYEQYF. V is TRBV6-2 or TRBV6-3 and J is TRBJ2-7, with 9 bases that match TRBD2. This CDR3 is built from 18 residues. The ends lost 2 bases at V and 3 bases at J; junction bases unmatched: 14. From germline, CDR1 is MNHEY and CDR2 SVGEGT.

The V and J genes are TRBV3-1 (or the pseudogene TRBV3-2) and TRBJ2-3, with 10 positions matching TRBD2. Germline CDR1 reads LGHDT; CDR2 reads YNNKEL (reference sequence). The CDR3 is 15 residues long. J was trimmed by 7 bases and V by 2 bases; bases with no gene match: 6. The CDR3 DNA reads TGTGCCAGCAGCCAACAACTAGCGGGGACCTATACGCAGTATTTT. Its protein product is CASSQQLAGTYTQYF.

The rearrangement joins TRBV7-2 to TRBJ1-3; a possible D gene is TRBD1 (5 bases). The CDR3 is 14 amino acids. The germline V gene has CDR1 SGHTA and CDR2 FQGNSA. V lost 2 bases to trimming and J lost 4 bases, with 9 bases between them. DNA for the CDR3: TGTGCCAGCAGCTTACAGGGTTGGGGAAACACCATATATTTT. Protein: CASSLQGWGNTIYF. The variable domain in full, with the rest retrieved from reference TRBV7-2 and TRBJ1-3, is GAGVSQSPSNKVTEKGKDVELRCDPISGHTALYWYRQSLGQGLEFLIYFQGNSAPDKSGLPSDRFSAERTGGSVSTLTIQRTQQEDSAVYLCASSLQGWGNTIYFGEGSWLTVV.

J is TRBJ2-1 and V is TRBV11-3; 8 nucleotides agree with TRBD2. Unmatched junction bases numbered 11, after V lost 10 bases and J lost 6 bases. Germline lookup yields CDR1 SGHNT and CDR2 YENEEA. The CDR3 runs to 14 residues. The CDR3 is CANKGTSAANEQFF. The DNA for the CDR3 is TGTGCCAACAAAGGGACTAGTGCAGCCAATGAGCAGTTCTTC.

The chain couples TRBV18 to TRBJ1-2, with a tentative D call TRBD1 (6 bases). Trimming removed 0 bases from V and 3 bases from J, with 17 bases in between. This CDR3 is built from 17 residues. CDR1 is KGHSH and CDR2 is LQKENI in the germline V gene. This chain's CDR3 is CASSPPLQGSPYYGYTF. CDR3 sequence (DNA): TGTGCCAGCTCACCACCGTTACAGGGTTCCCCCTACTATGGCTACACCTTC.

The count of this clone is one. J is TRBJ2-5 and V is TRBV12-5, with D unclear. The germline gives CDR1 LGHNT, CDR2 FRNRAP. The V and J ends lost 1 base and 2 bases respectively, with 8 bases between them. The CDR3 is 14 residues long. In DNA form, the CDR3 reads TGTGCTAGTGGTTTGGGTATAGGGCAAGAGACCCAGTACTTC. This codes for CASGLGIGQETQYF.

The chain employs TRBV2 and TRBJ2-1; TRBD2 might be the D (6 bases). The germline V and J ends were trimmed by 8 bases and 8 bases, with 25 bases remaining between them. Per the germline V gene, CDR1 is SNHLY and CDR2 is FYNNEI. CDR3 length: 16 residues. The CDR3 sequence is CASLTPERKEGYEQFF. In nucleotides, the CDR3 is TGTGCCAGCCTAACCCCAGAAAGGAAGGAGGGATATGAGCAGTTCTTC.

The chain combines TRBV30 with TRBJ1-5; 7 bases map to TRBD1. This CDR3 has 17 residues. Trimming removed 1 base from V and 0 bases from J; junction bases left unmatched: 9. CDR1 and CDR2 from the germline V gene are GTSNPN and SVGIG (reference sequence). The CDR3: CAWSAQQGFYSNQPQHF. The CDR3 bases are TGTGCCTGGAGTGCCCAACAGGGGTTTTATAGCAATCAGCCCCAGCATTTT.

This sequence joins TRBV6-6 and TRBJ2-3; D is perhaps TRBD2 (6 bases). The CDR3 contains 15 residues. V lost 1 base, J lost 3 bases, and 11 bases lay in between. CDR1 and CDR2 from the germline V gene are MNHNY and SVGAGI (reference sequence). The CDR3 bases are TGTGCCAGCAGTTACTTTGGGGGAGGTACAGATACGCAGTATTTT. Its translation: CASSYFGGGTDTQYF.

The genes are TRBV6-5 and TRBJ2-7; a possible D gene is TRBD1 (6 bases). This CDR3 comprises 14 residues. Germline CDR1 MNHEY, CDR2 SVGAGI. Trimming removed 5 bases from V and 3 bases from J, with 14 bases in between. CDR3: CASSRDTLFYEQYF. The CDR3 coding sequence is TGTGCCAGCAGTCGGGACACACTATTCTACGAGCAGTACTTC.

The chain employs TRBV6-2 or TRBV6-3 and TRBJ2-7; D is unclear. From germline, CDR1 is MNHEY and CDR2 SVGEGT. The CDR3 consists of 13 residues. The V end was cut by 2 bases, the J end by 2 bases, with 7 bases between. CDR3 in amino acids: CASSYRQTYEQYF. CDR3 in DNA: TGTGCCAGCAGTTACCGGCAGACCTACGAGCAGTACTTC.

This chain uses TRBV2 with TRBJ2-3; 15 nucleotides agree with TRBD2. The CDR3 sequence is 16 residues long. Germline V gene sequence: CDR1 SNHLY, CDR2 FYNNEI. The V and J ends lost 4 bases and 6 bases, in that order; junction bases with no gene match: 5. This CDR3 is CASSGTSGRALDTQYF. CDR3 sequence (DNA): TGTGCCAGCAGTGGGACTAGCGGGAGGGCCCTGGATACGCAGTATTTT. The whole variable domain, filled in from reference TRBV2 and TRBJ2-3, reads EPEVTQTPSHQVTQMGQEVILRCVPISNHLYFYWYRQILGQKVEFLVSFYNNEISEKSEIFDDQFSVERPDGSNFTLKIRSTKLEDSAMYFCASSGTSGRALDTQYFGPGTRLTVL.

This chain joins TRBV11-3 and TRBJ2-2; D remains unclear. The germline CDR1 and CDR2 sequences are SGHNT and YENEEA. V lost 1 base and J 5 bases, leaving 5 bases between the germline ends. This CDR3 is 13 amino acids long. CDR3 in amino acids: CASSLGATGELFF. The CDR3 nucleotides read TGTGCCAGCAGCTTAGGGGCTACCGGGGAGCTGTTTTTT.

The chain employs TRBV7-9 and TRBJ1-2, with D perhaps TRBD1 (5 bases). The ends were cut back, 2 bases at V and 5 bases at J, with 6 bases in the middle. In germline, CDR1 is SEHNR, CDR2 FQNEAQ (reference sequence). CDR3 length equals 12 residues. The CDR3 nucleotides read TGTGCCAGCAGCTTACCAGGGTATGGCTACACCTTC. This sequence encodes CASSLPGYGYTF.

This chain joins TRBV27 and TRBJ1-1; D possibly corresponds to TRBD1 (5 bases). V shed 6 bases and J shed 1 base, with 9 bases lying between them. Germline assignment: CDR1 MNHEY and CDR2 SMNVEV (reference sequence). CDR3 length equals 13 residues. The CDR3 coding sequence is TGTGCCAGCAGGACGGGGGGGAACACTGAAGCTTTCTTT. Translating it yields CASRTGGNTEAFF.

In DNA, the CDR3 is TGTGCCAGCAGCTTGTCCGGAGGAAACACCATATATTTT. Translating it yields CASSLSGGNTIYF. The genes are TRBV5-4 and TRBJ1-3; D is undetermined. V was cut by 1 base and J by 4 bases, with 6 bases left in between. The germline gives CDR1 SGHNT, CDR2 YYREEE (reference sequence). The CDR3 totals 13 residues.

The CDR3 reads CASSPLGFGYTF. CDR3 coding DNA: TGTGCCAGCAGCCCCTTGGGTTTTGGCTACACCTTC. The J gene is TRBJ1-2, the V gene TRBV11-2; D remains unclear. Germline lookup yields CDR1 SGHAT and CDR2 FQNNGV. Trimming shortened V by 5 bases and J by 7 bases, and 11 bases separated the two germline ends. The CDR3 contains 12 residues. The full variable domain, rest sourced from reference TRBV11-2 and TRBJ1-2, is EAGVAQSPRYKIIEKRQSVAFWCNPISGHATLYWYQQILGQGPKLLIQFQNNGVVDDSQLPKDRFSAERLKGVDSTLKIQPAKLEDSAVYLCASSPLGFGYTFGSGTRLTVV.

The chain combines TRBV7-6 with TRBJ1-1; D is ambiguous. V was pared by 4 bases and J by 0 bases, with 15 bases between. The CDR3 spans 16 residues. CDR1 and CDR2 (germline): SGHVS, FNYEAQ. The CDR3 bases are TGTGCCAGCAGCTCCCACGGCCGAACCATGAACACTGAAGCTTTCTTT. This codes for CASSSHGRTMNTEAFF.

This chain uses TRBV29-1 with TRBJ2-3, with TRBD1 identical over 9 bases. V gave up 4 bases and J gave up 1 base; unmatched junction bases: 0. There are 13 residues in the CDR3. From germline, CDR1 is SQVTM and CDR2 ANQGSEA. CDR3 nucleotide sequence: TGCAGCGTTGGGGACAGGGGCACAGATACGCAGTATTTT. The encoded protein is CSVGDRGTDTQYF.

The chain carries TRBV28 and TRBJ1-5; a weak D match, TRBD1 (5 bases). Germline V CDR1 and CDR2: MDHEN, SYDVKM. Trimming removed 5 bases at V and 3 bases at J, with 8 bases between. The CDR3 covers 13 residues. For the CDR3, the DNA is TGTGCCAGCAGTCGCAGGGCCAATCAGCCCCAGCATTTT. The encoded protein is CASSRRANQPQHF.

Here the CDR3 DNA reads TGTGCCAGCAGCCAGGGCGTTATTAGACAGGGGCAAAGCGAGCAGTACTTC. Amino acids: CASSQGVIRQGQSEQYF. The chain carries TRBV9 and TRBJ2-7; TRBD1 matches at 8 bases. CDR3 size: 17 residues. The germline V gene has CDR1 SGDLS and CDR2 YYNGEE. J gave up 6 bases and V 4 bases, and 18 bases lay outside the gene matches. The full variable domain, completed using reference TRBV9 and TRBJ2-7, is DSGVTQTPKHLITATGQRVTLRCSPRSGDLSVYWYQQSLDQGLQFLIQYYNGEERAKGNILERFSAQQFPDLHSELNLSSLELGDSALYFCASSQGVIRQGQSEQYFGPGTRLTVT.

The gene calls are TRBV4-1 and TRBJ2-2; the match to TRBD1 covers 8 bases. The CDR3 totals 19 residues. J lost 0 bases, V lost 3 bases, and 12 bases had no gene match. CDR1 and CDR2 (germline): MGHRA, YSYEKL. CDR3 amino acids: CASSHPQGGQASNTGELFF. The DNA for the CDR3 is TGCGCCAGCAGCCACCCCCAAGGGGGACAGGCGTCGAACACCGGGGAGCTGTTTTTT.

The CDR3 sequence is CASSQDGGNYGYTF. The CDR3 region has the DNA TGCGCCAGCAGCCAAGATGGGGGGAACTATGGCTACACCTTC. V and J are TRBV4-3 and TRBJ1-2; tentatively, D is TRBD1 (5 bases). This CDR3 has 14 amino acids. The germline CDR1 and CDR2 sequences are LGHNA and YSLEER. Trimming shortened V by 0 bases and J by 2 bases, and 7 bases separated the two germline ends.

V and J are TRBV7-9 and TRBJ2-5; 8 bases fit TRBD2. CDR3 size: 16 residues. The germline V gene encodes CDR1 SEHNR and CDR2 FQNEAQ (reference sequence). With V trimmed by 5 bases and J by 3 bases, 11 bases remained unmatched. DNA for the CDR3: TGTGCCAGCAGCCCCCCGGCGGGGGGACTAAAAGAGACCCAGTACTTC. It specifies CASSPPAGGLKETQYF. Full variable domain (missing parts from reference TRBV7-9 and TRBJ2-5): DTGVSQNPRHKITKRGQNVTFRCDPISEHNRLYWYRQTLGQGPEFLTYFQNEAQLEKSRLLSDRFSAERPKGSFSTLEIQRTEQGDSAMYLCASSPPAGGLKETQYFGPGTRLLVL.

The V gene is TRBV28, the J gene TRBJ1-1; D is possibly TRBD1 (6 bases). Per germline, CDR1 MDHEN and CDR2 SYDVKM. Trimming stripped 1 base from V and 1 base from J, with 28 bases between. The CDR3 extends over 21 amino acids. The CDR3 DNA is TGTGCCAGCAGTTTATCCACTTTTTGGGGGGCGCCGGTCTCCGCGAACACTGAAGCTTTCTTT. Translating gives CASSLSTFWGAPVSANTEAFF.

The chain links TRBV6-1 to TRBJ1-2; no clear D. Germline lookup yields CDR1 MNHNS and CDR2 SASEGT. This CDR3 spans 15 amino acids. Trimming removed 2 bases at V and 0 bases at J, with 10 bases between. CDR3 coding DNA: TGTGCCAGCAGTGAATCCGGTTTGGCTAACTATGGCTACACCTTC. It specifies CASSESGLANYGYTF.

The chain employs TRBV6-5 and TRBJ1-3, with no clear D. Germline lookup yields CDR1 MNHEY and CDR2 SVGAGI. V lost 8 bases and J lost 5, with 10 bases in between. This CDR3 comprises 12 residues. CDR3 sequence: CASGEGRNTIYF. The CDR3 DNA sequence: TGTGCCAGCGGGGAGGGAAGAAACACCATATATTTT.

This chain joins TRBV28 and TRBJ1-2; D is possibly TRBD1 (6 bases). The V and J ends lost 7 bases and 5 bases respectively, with 17 bases between them. Germline CDR1 reads MDHEN; CDR2 reads SYDVKM. The CDR3 contains 14 residues. The CDR3 spells CASTFTGTTYGYTF. CDR3 DNA sequence: TGTGCCAGCACCTTTACAGGGACTACTTATGGCTACACCTTC.

This clone was recorded once. The chain uses TRBV11-2 and TRBJ2-7; the match to TRBD1 covers 8 bases. The CDR3 runs to 17 residues. V was clipped by 7 bases and J by 2 bases; unmatched bases: 16. The germline CDR1 and CDR2 sequences are SGHAT and FQNNGV. In DNA form, the CDR3 reads TGTGCCAGCACCTTGGTCGACAGGGGTCTGATGCCCTACGAGCAGTACTTC. This translates into CASTLVDRGLMPYEQYF.

The J gene is TRBJ2-1, the V gene TRBV5-1; D possibly corresponds to TRBD2 (5 bases). Trimming left V 5 bases short and J 3 bases short, with 9 bases between. Germline CDR1 SGHRS, CDR2 YFSETQ. The CDR3 length is 13 residues. CDR3 sequence reads: CASRSTSYNEQFF. The CDR3 nucleotides are TGCGCCAGCAGGTCCACTAGCTACAATGAGCAGTTCTTC.